This entry lists 18 T cell receptor beta chains sequenced from one sample in a study of T cell responses to AZD1222 COVID-19 vaccine. Assay: immunoSEQ multiplex PCR; the TCRdb copy retains only in-frame clones and omits some. The sample yields about 150,000 clones, approximately 90% seen once. Sequenced material: peripheral blood, taken 28 days after the second AZD1222 dose. The receptor set was obtained from an adult who received the AZD1222 COVID-19 vaccine.

The chain carries TRBV28 and TRBJ1-5; tentatively, D is TRBD1 (5 bases). In germline, CDR1 is MDHEN, CDR2 SYDVKM. This CDR3 has 15 amino acids. Between the trimmed V and J ends, which lost 3 bases and 0 bases, there was a span of 9 bases. The CDR3 is CASSLLGLSNQPQHF. Written as DNA, the CDR3 is TGTGCCAGCAGTTTGCTGGGACTTAGCAATCAGCCCCAGCATTTT.

The chain carries TRBV6-4 and TRBJ1-1; D gene uncertain. The ends were cut back, 2 bases at V and 8 bases at J, with 9 bases in the middle. Germline CDR1 and CDR2: MRHNA and SNTAGT. CDR3 length: 12 amino acids. DNA of the CDR3: TGTGCCAGCAGTGACGGGGAGATAGAAGCTTTCTTT. Its translation is CASSDGEIEAFF.

The chain has TRBV19 and TRBJ2-2, with TRBD2 identical over 10 bases. The CDR3 runs to 16 residues. J lost 2 bases, V lost 1 base, and 1 base had no gene match. Per germline, CDR1 LNHDA and CDR2 SQIVND (reference sequence). The CDR3 is CASSIGLAGNTGELFF. The CDR3 nucleotides read TGTGCCAGTAGTATAGGACTAGCGGGTAACACCGGGGAGCTGTTTTTT.

The chain is built from TRBV6-6 and TRBJ1-5; no reliable D call. Per the germline V gene, CDR1 is MNHNY and CDR2 is SVGAGI (reference sequence). The length of the CDR3 is 12 residues. Deletions cut 5 bases from V and 5 bases from J, with 7 bases between. CDR3 sequence reads: CASSQDYQPQHF. The CDR3 DNA follows: TGTGCCAGCAGTCAAGATTATCAGCCCCAGCATTTT.

The chain joins TRBV10-3 to TRBJ2-1; D may be TRBD1 (6 bases). V was clipped by 0 bases and J by 6 bases, with 18 bases between them. Germline assignment: CDR1 ENHRY and CDR2 SYGVKD. The length of the CDR3 is 17 residues. The CDR3 DNA reads TGTGCCATCAGTGAGTCGGCCCCAGGGGATTCGGTCAATGAGCAGTTCTTC. It is translated as CAISESAPGDSVNEQFF.

The V gene is TRBV28, the J gene TRBJ2-1; 9 nucleotides agree with TRBD1. This CDR3 region has 15 residues. V shed 4 bases and J 8 bases; nucleotides not matched to a gene: 9. The germline V gene has CDR1 MDHEN and CDR2 SYDVKM. DNA of the CDR3: TGTGCCAGCAGTTCATCCGGGACAGGGTACCATGAGCAGTTCTTC. The encoded protein is CASSSSGTGYHEQFF.

V gene TRBV14 combines with J gene TRBJ2-5; D unresolved. The CDR3 loop spans 13 amino acids. V dropped 1 base and J dropped 5 bases, with 8 bases sitting between them. Germline CDR1 reads SGHDN; CDR2 reads FVKESK. The CDR3 bases are TGTGCCAGCAGCCAAGGCTTAGGGGAGACCCAGTACTTC. The encoded protein is CASSQGLGETQYF.

The chain joins TRBV4-1 to TRBJ2-1, with D tentatively TRBD1 (6 bases). V was shortened by 4 bases and J by 8 bases, with 15 bases between the two germline ends. CDR3 length: 14 residues. The germline V gene has CDR1 MGHRA and CDR2 YSYEKL. CDR3 in amino acids: CASSRPTGSDEQFF. CDR3 coding DNA: TGCGCCAGCAGCCGCCCCACAGGGAGCGATGAGCAGTTCTTC.

A single count supports this clone. This sequence joins TRBV2 and TRBJ2-2; possible D gene TRBD2, 5 bases. V was pared by 5 bases and J by 1 base, with 17 bases between. From germline, CDR1 is SNHLY and CDR2 FYNNEI. The CDR3 spans 17 residues. The CDR3, as DNA: TGTGCCAGCAGTCCCATACCGGACGGGAAGAACACCGGGGAGCTGTTTTTT. Its protein is CASSPIPDGKNTGELFF.

The chain links TRBV13 to TRBJ2-5, with D tentatively TRBD2 (5 bases). CDR3 length: 16 amino acids. V was pared by 2 bases and J by 5 bases, with 18 bases between. The germline gives CDR1 PRHDT, CDR2 FYEKMQ (reference sequence). CDR3 amino acids: CASSLRSGRSRETQYF. The CDR3 coding sequence is TGTGCCAGCAGCTTAAGGTCGGGGAGAAGTCGGGAGACCCAGTACTTC.

The rearrangement links TRBV19 to TRBJ1-2; D remains ambiguous. Germline CDR1 reads LNHDA; CDR2 reads SQIVND (reference sequence). The CDR3 loop spans 14 amino acids. V was cut by 5 bases and J by 4 bases, with 14 bases left in between. CDR3 in DNA: TGTGCCAGTAGTTTGAGGAGGCCTCTCTATGGCTACACCTTC. Translated: CASSLRRPLYGYTF.

This clone was picked up one time. The gene calls are TRBV5-1 and TRBJ2-1; D may be TRBD1 (5 bases). CDR1 SGHRS and CDR2 YFSETQ come from the germline V gene. V was trimmed by 6 bases and J by 4 bases, leaving 20 bases between them. This CDR3 spans 16 amino acids. Here the CDR3 reads CASTSTEHTLYNEQFF. DNA of the CDR3: TGCGCCAGCACCTCGACAGAGCATACGCTTTACAATGAGCAGTTCTTC.

V is TRBV7-9 and J is TRBJ2-3; TRBD2 matches at 12 bases. The CDR3 consists of 16 residues. Germline-derived CDR1 and CDR2 are SEHNR and FQNEAQ (reference sequence). J lost 0 bases, V lost 4 bases, and 2 bases had no gene match. The CDR3 loop reads CASSWTSGISTDTQYF. CDR3 nucleotides: TGTGCCAGCAGCTGGACTAGCGGGATTAGCACAGATACGCAGTATTTT.

The CDR3 bases are TGTGCCAGCTCACCAATCCCGGGACAGGGGTACACTGAAGCTTTCTTT. Translation: CASSPIPGQGYTEAFF. The V gene is TRBV18, the J gene TRBJ1-1; 10 positions agree with TRBD1. The CDR3 runs to 16 residues. Germline values: CDR1 KGHSH, CDR2 LQKENI. J gave up 3 bases and V 2 bases, and 6 bases lay outside the gene matches.

The V gene is TRBV18, the J gene TRBJ1-2; D gene uncertain. The germline V gene encodes CDR1 KGHSH and CDR2 LQKENI. Trimming removed 4 bases at V and 1 base at J, with 10 bases between. CDR3 length: 14 amino acids. CDR3 region: CASSLSDLNYGYTF. CDR3 nucleotides: TGTGCCAGCTCACTTTCAGACCTTAACTATGGCTACACCTTC. The full variable domain, in which reference TRBV18 and TRBJ1-2 provide the parts outside the CDR3, is NAGVMQNPRHLVRRRGQEARLRCSPMKGHSHVYWYRQLPEEGLKFMVYLQKENIIDESGMPKERFSAEFPKEGPSILRIQQVVRGDSAAYFCASSLSDLNYGYTFGSGTRLTVV.

The chain carries TRBV29-1 and TRBJ1-3; tentative D call: TRBD1 (6 bases). The length of the CDR3 is 13 residues. Germline CDR1 reads SQVTM; CDR2 reads ANQGSEA. Trimming shortened V by 4 bases and J by 3 bases, and 10 bases separated the two germline ends. The CDR3 DNA sequence: TGCAGCGTTGTGGTAGGGGGTGGAAACACCATATATTTT. Translated, it gives CSVVVGGGNTIYF.

J is TRBJ2-7 and V is TRBV7-9; D is unclear. Germline CDR1 is SEHNR and CDR2 is FQNEAQ (reference sequence). The CDR3 totals 18 residues. Trimming cost V 3 bases and J 3 bases, with 24 bases left between them. The CDR3 protein is CASSFRESRISQVYEQYF. The CDR3 bases are TGTGCCAGCAGCTTCCGTGAGTCGAGGATCAGCCAAGTCTACGAGCAGTACTTC.

The chain links TRBV18 to TRBJ2-3; 7 bases are a match to TRBD1. Germline V gene data show CDR1 as KGHSH and CDR2 as LQKENI. Losses at the gene ends were 3 bases for V and 7 bases for J; bases not matched to a gene: 10. This CDR3 comprises 15 residues. The CDR3 sequence is CASSPSTGMLYTQYF. The CDR3 coding sequence is TGTGCCAGCTCACCGTCGACAGGGATGTTGTATACGCAGTATTTT.